This T cell receptor (beta chain) was sequenced for a study of response to subunit inactivated influenza vaccine. Study-wide findings and caveats: With each seasonal influenza vaccination, the authors suggested, few new T cells are recruited.

TCRdb fed the RT-PCR reads into MiXCR, producing one record per CDR3 protein. The top ten hold about an eighth of the sample, which has hundreds of thousands of distinct CDR3 sequences, 10% to 15% seen once. This clonotype was picked up many times. Its specificity is unknown. The sequences come from PBMCs from blood, collected about 40 days after vaccination. The TCR sequence derives from a man aged 50 to 59 who received an inactivated influenza vaccine.

CDR3 sequence: CSARPPVNTEAFF. The CDR3, as DNA: TGCAGTGCTAGGCCCCCAGTCAACACTGAAGCTTTCTTT. The chain has TRBV20-1 and TRBJ1-1; D uncertain. The CDR3 loop spans 13 amino acids. The V end was cut by 3 bases, the J end by 2 bases, with 10 bases between. Germline V CDR1 and CDR2: DFQATT, SNEGSKA (reference sequence).